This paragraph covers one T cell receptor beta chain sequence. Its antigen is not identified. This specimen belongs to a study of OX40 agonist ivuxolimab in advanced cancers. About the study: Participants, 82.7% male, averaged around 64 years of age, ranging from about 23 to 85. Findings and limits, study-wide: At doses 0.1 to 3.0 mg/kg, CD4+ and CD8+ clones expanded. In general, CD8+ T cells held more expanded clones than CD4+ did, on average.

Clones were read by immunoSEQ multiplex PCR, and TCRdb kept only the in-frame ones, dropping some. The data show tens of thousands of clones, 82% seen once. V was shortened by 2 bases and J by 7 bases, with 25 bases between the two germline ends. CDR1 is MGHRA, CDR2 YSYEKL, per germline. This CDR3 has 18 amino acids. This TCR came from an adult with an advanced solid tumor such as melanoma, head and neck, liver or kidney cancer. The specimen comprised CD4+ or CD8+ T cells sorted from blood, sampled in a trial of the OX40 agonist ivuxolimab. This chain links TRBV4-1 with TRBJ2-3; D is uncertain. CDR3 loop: CASSQIASRPSKRNTQYF. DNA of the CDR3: TGCGCCAGCAGCCAAATCGCGAGTAGGCCCTCGAAAAGAAATACGCAGTATTTT.